This entry concerns a single T cell receptor (beta chain). Its antigen is still unknown. No clone much larger than this one lies a single base away; base qualities are absent. Libraries were prepared through the immunoSEQ multiplex PCR assay. For the multiplex PCR, a mixture combining 60 forward primers for TCR Vbeta segments and 13 reverse primers for TCR Jbeta segments was used. The CDR3 region of rearranged TCR beta genes was amplified from genomic DNA by a multiplex PCR assay. The Illumina HiSeq System was used to sequence the amplified TCR beta libraries as 87-base-pair reads. The study's own analysis went as follows. Across the roughly 640 repertoires, a later analysis counted 78 million or so unique TCR beta chains, about 10 million of which were shared by at least two donors. Raw reads were error-corrected and collapsed into unique sequences with a nearest-neighbor algorithm that merged closely related sequences to remove PCR and sequencing errors. CDR3 sequences were aligned to IMGT reference sequences to assign V, D and J gene segments. Each retained sequence needed at least a six-nucleotide match to both a V gene segment and a J gene segment. Rearrangements were classified as productive when the CDR3 lacked stop codons and remained in frame with V and J, and all other rearrangements were classified as non-productive. CDR3 was defined by IMGT convention, running from the second conserved V-encoded cysteine to the conserved J-encoded phenylalanine. In an earlier analysis of roughly 610 of the donors, sequences lacking an unambiguous match to a single V gene segment were excluded. In an earlier analysis of several hundred of the donors, V segments were called functional above 56.7% productive rearrangements and were called segregating when the between-donor standard deviation exceeded 5%. A statistical classification framework was built for diagnosing cytomegalovirus status from the catalog of TCR beta chain sequences. A later analysis assigned V and J genes by comparing TCR nucleotide sequences with IMGT/GENE-DB human TR gene sequences. The TCRdist pipeline was used in a later analysis to assign CDR3 sequences and most-parsimonious VDJ recombination scenarios. In a later analysis, each TCR beta chain was defined by its CDR3 amino acid sequence together with its V-gene family, and reads without a unique V-gene family were excluded. In a later analysis, 450 to 600 highly shared, low-generation-probability nucleotide sequences were removed to address suspected cross-contamination and a sequencing artifact. In a later analysis, a clonal expansion index for each public chain was calculated from normalized within-repertoire ranks of inferred template counts. A later analysis computed generation probabilities with a VDJ recombination model fitted to out-of-frame rearrangements, and checked the results against IGoR. Hypergeometric tests were used in a later analysis to score TCR-TCR, TCR-HLA and TCR-CMV co-occurrence, with a repertoire-size bias correction applied to the TCR pairs. False discovery rates were estimated in a later analysis by permuting HLA or CMV assignments 20 times. In a later analysis, co-occurring TCRs were grouped using DBSCAN, and TCRdist sequence similarity was added for clustering within HLA-allele-positive subsets. For co-occurrence clustering, repertoires with fewer than 30,000 or more than 120,000 public chains were excluded, along with five repertoires with anomalous nucleotide sharing. In TCRdb, the immuneACCESS table is reduced to in-frame sequences with V and J assigned. These tables do not hold every clone; where another copy was compared, an unresolved V gene accounts for under half, and the others remain unexplained. V and J calls and clone size come straight from that table; D and trimming were deduced from the DNA. In this sample the table shows approximately 180,000 clones, around 75% of which occur a single time. The top ten clones comprise approximately 2.9% of the sample.

The cohort was made up of about 610 healthy bone marrow donors. Cohort members were all nominally healthy when sampled, although unrecorded immune exposures were likely present. The donor tested CMV seronegative and was one of the 352 seronegative cohort members. Each donor provided a peripheral blood sample, and peripheral blood mononuclear cells were used for TCR beta sequencing. Genomic DNA was extracted from the blood cell samples with the Qiagen DNeasy Blood Extraction Kit. This specimen belongs to a study of cytomegalovirus exposure and HLA in healthy donors (dated by TCRdb to 2016 to 2017). With regard to the full study: An earlier analysis of roughly 610 of the donors reported 276 Gb of sequence data and around 100 million unique TCR beta sequences obtained from about 200 million T cells. All discovery cohort repertoires had been generated on a single sequencing platform. Among some 410 genotyped donors of the cohort, an average of roughly 240,000 unique TCR beta nucleotide sequences were sequenced per donor, around 20% of them non-productive. The T cell repertoires of 666 subjects were profiled by immunosequencing and related to cytomegalovirus serostatus. About 5 DR-DQ haplotypes were handled as single units for association and clustering, since linkage in the cohort was strong. In an earlier analysis of 587 of the donors, high-throughput TCR beta sequencing was used to judge whether each TCR beta V gene segment behaved as functional or pseudogenic. A later analysis re-examined previously published TCR beta repertoires from around 670 donors and added high-resolution HLA genotyping to investigate patterns of TCR occurrence. In the later analysis, no new phenotypic data were used to find candidate immune exposures; instead, reliance was placed on TCR beta sequences and their occurrence across donors. Donor age, sex, ethnicity and CMV serostatus were collected together with the repertoire data. Class I and class II HLA loci were covered by the typing at four-digit resolution. The number of donors typed differed by locus, with about 629-630 for A, B, C, DRB1 and DQB1, around 500 for DQA1, over 600 for DPA1, and some 450 for DPB1. The study aimed to test whether cataloging public T cell receptors could reveal signatures of past pathogen exposure. Along with the approximately 600-subject first cohort, a separate validation cohort of approximately 110 different subjects was used. Around 320 gigabases of sequencing data and approximately 85 million unique TCR sequences were included in an early release covering roughly 600 HLA-typed donors. High-throughput TCR immunosequencing, statistical association of individual TCRs with disease status, and machine learning were combined to predict cytomegalovirus infection status. The genetic ancestry cluster associated with self-reported Caucasian donors included roughly four fifths of the roughly 400 genotyped donors. A later genetic analysis took genome-wide SNP genotypes for about three fifths of the roughly 700 donors and used that subset as a discovery cohort. The paper's findings and limits, for the study overall: Immune exposure information for the cohort was limited to CMV serostatus. Because counts were too low, 15 to 20 rarely observed V segments, including chromosome 9 orphons, were excluded from the earlier analysis of several hundred of the donors. An association between a missense DCLRE1C variant and V-gene and J-gene trimming of TCR beta chains was found in a later genetic analysis and replicated in an independent cohort. In vitro tests confirmed that a few of the cytomegalovirus-associated TCR beta chains recognize cytomegalovirus antigens. The authors suggested that the approach could potentially be generalized to other disease states and immunological phenotypes. Because HLA typing was missing for some donors at each locus, association tests included only the typed subset. Some IMGT-functional V segments, including TRBV6-2 and TRBV6-3, could not be distinguished by the 87-base-pair reads and were therefore excluded. At a false discovery rate of 0.05, a later analysis linked fewer than 20,000 TCR beta sequences to specific HLA alleles. Cytomegalovirus status was reported to be diagnosed by the classifier with high specificity and sensitivity in both the original and validation cohorts. Most CMV-associated TCR beta chains appeared to be HLA-restricted in a later analysis, and the HLA associations seemed to be driven largely by CMV exposure. A further reported finding was that TCR beta sequences accurately predicted the HLA-A and HLA-B alleles for most subjects in the first cohort. The cohort was sequenced for TCR beta chains only, and without alpha or paired-chain data the features that could be detected were limited. In a later analysis, HLA-associated TCR beta chains showed more clonal expansion and lower generation probabilities than non-associated chains that were equally common. Strong co-occurrence of HLA alleles, especially DR and DQ, made assigning TCR associations to individual alleles difficult. A later analysis found that TCR association rates varied across HLA loci, with DRB1 alleles showing the most associated TCRs and HLA-C alleles the fewest. Most TCR sequences were seen in very few donors, while some public TCRs were found in many individuals. A total of fewer than 200 TCR beta chains were listed by the study as associated with cytomegalovirus. Linkage disequilibrium might explain the correlated functional status among segregating V segments, but an unknown experimental factor could not be ruled out. Compared with the approximately 720-donor mean, donors in an Asian-associated ancestry cluster had fewer N-insertions in productive TCRs, according to a later genetic analysis. In an earlier analysis of more than 500 of the donors, most TCR beta V segments appeared in productive rearrangements about 87% or about 30% of the time, broadly matching IMGT annotations. A group of highly shared sequence variants was considered likely to be a technical artifact of the sequencing pipeline. According to a later analysis, parvovirus B19, influenza, CMV and Epstein-Barr virus appeared linked to several top co-occurrence clusters. Roughly uniform sequencing depth across donors was assumed in presence/absence analyses, although this assumption may not hold.

The germline V gene encodes CDR1 MNHEY and CDR2 SVGAGI. The CDR3 runs 14 amino acids, cysteine and phenylalanine included. The only DNA kept is the CDR3, 42 bases in frame from the first base. Relative to germline, V is missing 5 bases and J is missing 7 bases, with 7 bases of the junction outside any gene match. The sequenced sample was PBMCs. The receptor chain draws on TRBV6-5 and TRBJ2-3, with 9 junctional bases fitting TRBD1. The TCR comes from a male donor in good health and CMV-seronegative. The bases read TGTGCCAGCAGTCAAGGACAGGGGCTAAATACGCAGTATTTT. This yields the protein CASSQGQGLNTQYF.